The present T cell receptor beta chain was sequenced within a study of cytomegalovirus exposure and HLA in healthy donors. This CDR3 has 14 residues. V was trimmed by 5 bases and J by 2 bases, leaving 13 bases between them. From germline, CDR1 is LNHDA and CDR2 SQIVND (reference sequence). This clone has only one observation. Antigen unknown. Study-wide points: According to a later analysis, TCR clusters from the first cohort tended to co-occur in the 100 to 150 validation repertoires. Listed as cytomegalovirus-associated were 170 or so TCR beta chains.

Assay: immunoSEQ multiplex PCR; the TCRdb copy retains only in-frame clones and omits some. The sample contains about 190,000 clones, about 82% of which appear only once. The sequenced sample was PBMCs. This TCR came from a woman between 18 and 29 years old in good health and CMV-seronegative. V gene TRBV19 combines with J gene TRBJ2-7; possibly TRBD2 for D (6 bases). CDR3 sequence reads: CASSAGTDTYEQYF. In nucleotides, the CDR3 is TGTGCCAGTAGTGCCGGGACTGATACCTACGAGCAGTACTTC.